This is a list of T cell receptor beta chains from one sample in a study of early T cells in non-severe SARS-CoV-2 infection. TCRdb re-called the 5' RACE reads through MiXCR, storing one row per CDR3 protein. The data show tens of thousands of distinct CDR3 sequences, roughly 18% seen once. Sequences were derived from whole blood, sampled at baseline. The origin of the receptors is an adult who was a healthcare worker with PCR-confirmed SARS-CoV-2 infection or an uninfected control (not recorded which). The CDR3 runs from the conserved cysteine through the conserved F or W. The D gene is left open where the match is weak. Expanded clones are given a class, and other clones once, few, many or no size at all.

- | TRBJ2-7 | TRBV7-2 | TRBD1 | TGTGCCAGCAGCTCTCAGACAGGGTCCTACGAGCAGTACTTC | CASSSQTGSYEQYF
many | TRBJ2-7 | TRBV7-8 | - | TGTGCCAGCAGCCCCTACCACGAGCAGTACTTC | CASSPYHEQYF
- | TRBJ2-2 | TRBV10-2 | TRBD2 | TGCGCCAGCAGTGAGTCCCTAGCGGGGGGGCCCGGCACCGGGGAGCTGTTTTTT | CASSESLAGGPGTGELFF
few | TRBJ1-5 | TRBV6-1 | - | TGTGCCAGCAGAGGACAACCCAATCAGCCCCAGCATTTT | CASRGQPNQPQHF
few | TRBJ2-2 | TRBV5-1 | TRBD1 | TGCGCCAGCCGGACAGGCGCCGGGGAGCTGTTTTTT | CASRTGAGELFF
few | TRBJ2-7 | TRBV19 | - | TGTGCCAGTAGTGCCGGACAGTCGAGCTCCTACGAGCAGTACTTC | CASSAGQSSSYEQYF
- | TRBJ2-3 | TRBV29-1 | - | TGCAGCGTTGAGAGAGGGATCACAGATACGCAGTATTTT | CSVERGITDTQYF
few | TRBJ2-4 | TRBV7-2 | - | TGTGCCAGCAGCTTAACGAGGGCCTCCAAAAACATTCAGTACTTC | CASSLTRASKNIQYF
many | TRBJ1-1 | TRBV28 | TRBD1 | TGTGCCAGCAGTCTACAGGGGGCTAACACTGAAGCTTTCTTT | CASSLQGANTEAFF
few | TRBJ1-4 | TRBV5-1 | - | TGCGCCAGCAGCTTGAGGGGGACCGATGAAAAACTGTTTTTT | CASSLRGTDEKLFF
- | TRBJ2-1 | TRBV19 | TRBD2 | TGTGCCAGTAGTGCGACCGGGACTACCTATGAAGAGCAGTTCTTC | CASSATGTTYEEQFF
few | TRBJ1-2 | TRBV14 | TRBD1 | TGTGCCAGCAGCCAAGCCGAGACAGGGTCTGGCTACACCTTC | CASSQAETGSGYTF
- | TRBJ2-1 | TRBV18 | TRBD2 | TGTGCCAGCTCACCAATTCTAGCGGGCGGATTGAGTGAGCAGTTCTTC | CASSPILAGGLSEQFF
- | TRBJ1-1 | TRBV19 | - | TGTGCCAGTAGTCTCCAGGGAGGCGTGAACACTGAAGCTTTCTTT | CASSLQGGVNTEAFF
many | TRBJ2-5 | TRBV5-1 | TRBD1 | TGCGCCAGCAGCGGAACCAGGGGGCGAGAGACCCAGTACTTC | CASSGTRGRETQYF
- | TRBJ1-6 | TRBV30 | - | TGTGCCTGGGAGAAACCACGGAATTCACCCCTCCACTTT | CAWEKPRNSPLHF
- | TRBJ1-3 | TRBV7-2 | - | TGTGCCAGCAGCTTAAGACAGTCGAACACCATATATTTT | CASSLRQSNTIYF
few | TRBJ1-1 | TRBV27 | - | - | CASKGGVALKLSF
- | TRBJ2-1 | TRBV2 | - | TGTGCCGGGAGTATGACAGGCAATGAGCAGTTCTTC | CAGSMTGNEQFF
- | TRBJ1-2 | TRBV30 | - | TGTGCCTGGAGTACACCGGCGGGAATTGGTTATGGCTACACCTTC | CAWSTPAGIGYGYTF
- | TRBJ1-5 | TRBV5-4 | - | TGTGCCAGCAGCTTGGGAATGGATCAGCCCCAGCATTTT | CASSLGMDQPQHF
few | TRBJ2-2 | TRBV5-1 | - | TGCGCCAGCAGTCCCGACTTGGCCGGGGAGCTGTTTTTT | CASSPDLAGELFF
- | TRBJ1-1 | TRBV7-9 | - | TGTGCCACGGTGCGGCTAACCGACACTGAAGCTTTCTTT | CATVRLTDTEAFF
few | TRBJ2-7 | TRBV19 | - | TGTGCCAGTAATAGGGGGACCGAATCCTACGAGCAGTACTTC | CASNRGTESYEQYF
- | TRBJ2-7 | TRBV5-8 | TRBD1 | TGTGCCAGCAGCCAACTGACAGGGGGCGGAGAGCAGTACTTC | CASSQLTGGGEQYF
- | TRBJ2-1 | TRBV10-3 | - | TGTGCCATCGGAGTGCAGGGGCCAAATGAGCAGTTCTTC | CAIGVQGPNEQFF
many | TRBJ2-1 | TRBV6-6 | TRBD2 | TGTGCCAGCAGTTACTCGGAACTAGCGGGAGCCTCAAATGAGCAGTTCTTC | CASSYSELAGASNEQFF
- | TRBJ1-4 | TRBV20-1 | TRBD1 | TGCAGTGCTAGACAGGGGGCAGGGGAAAAACTGTTTTTT | CSARQGAGEKLFF
- | TRBJ2-7 | TRBV7-8 | - | TGTGCCAGCAGCTTAGTTGTAAACTACAACGAGCAGTACTTC | CASSLVVNYNEQYF
few | TRBJ2-7 | TRBV12-3/TRBV12-4 | - | TGTGCCAGCAGCCGCTTTACGTCTGGTTCCTACGAGCAGTACTTC | CASSRFTSGSYEQYF
many | TRBJ1-1 | TRBV12-3/TRBV12-4 | - | TGTGCCAGCAGTTTAGCGGGACTCGGCGGGGGGACCACTGAAGCTTTCTTT | CASSLAGLGGGTTEAFF
many | TRBJ2-5 | TRBV5-1 | - | TGCGCCAGCAGCTTGGGGCAGGGGCAAGAGACCCAGTACTTC | CASSLGQGQETQYF
- | TRBJ1-2 | TRBV6-1 | TRBD1 | TGTGCCAGCAGTTCAGGGGGTGGCTACACCTTC | CASSSGGGYTF
many | TRBJ2-5 | TRBV7-9 | - | TGTGCCAGCAGCTTAGGGGTGATGGGGACCCAGTACTTC | CASSLGVMGTQYF
- | TRBJ2-3 | TRBV4-2 | - | TGTGCCAGCAGCCAAGATCCGGTTACTAGCACAGATACGCAGTATTTT | CASSQDPVTSTDTQYF
few | TRBJ2-7 | TRBV29-1 | - | TGCAGCGTGGGGGGGCAATACGAGCAGTACTTC | CSVGGQYEQYF
- | TRBJ2-3 | TRBV5-6 | - | TGTGCCAGCAGCAAGGGACTGACAGATACGCAGTATTTT | CASSKGLTDTQYF
- | TRBJ2-7 | TRBV6-1 | TRBD2 | TGTGCCAGCTTGAGCGGGAGTGTGTACGAGCAGTACTTC | CASLSGSVYEQYF
- | TRBJ1-1 | TRBV9 | TRBD1 | TGTGCCAGCAGCCCAGGGACAGCACACACTGAAGCTTTCTTT | CASSPGTAHTEAFF
medium-sized | TRBJ1-1 | TRBV4-2 | TRBD1 | TGTGCCAGCAGCCAAGAGGTCTACCCCCGTAGGACAGGGAAGGGCCGAGCTTTCTTT | CASSQEVYPRRTGKGRAFF
- | TRBJ2-1 | TRBV12-3/TRBV12-4 | TRBD2 | TGTGCCAGCAGCTCAACAGTGGGACTAGCAGACTACAATGAGCAGTTCTTC | CASSSTVGLADYNEQFF
many | TRBJ2-3 | TRBV7-8 | - | TGTGCCAGCAGCCCCAAAGAACAGGGAATGTTTAGCACAGATACGCAGTATTTT | CASSPKEQGMFSTDTQYF
- | TRBJ2-3 | TRBV11-3 | - | TGTGCCAGCAGCTTGACGACAGGAAACACAGATACGCAGTATTTT | CASSLTTGNTDTQYF
many | TRBJ1-1 | TRBV10-1 | - | TGCGCCAGCAGTGAGGCAGGGCGGAACACTGAAGCTTTCTTT | CASSEAGRNTEAFF
few | TRBJ2-5 | TRBV9 | - | TGTGCCAGCAGCGTAGCTACTAGTCCCCAAGAGACCCAGTACTTC | CASSVATSPQETQYF
- | TRBJ1-2 | TRBV29-1 | TRBD1 | TGCAGCGCCACCGGGACAGGGAAGAGTGGCTACACCTTC | CSATGTGKSGYTF
few | TRBJ1-6 | TRBV5-4 | - | TGTGCCATCTCTTTTGAAGATTCACCCCTCCACTTT | CAISFEDSPLHF
many | TRBJ1-1 | TRBV4-3 | - | TGCGCCAGCAGCCAAGGTACAGGAACGAACACTGAAGCTTTCTTT | CASSQGTGTNTEAFF